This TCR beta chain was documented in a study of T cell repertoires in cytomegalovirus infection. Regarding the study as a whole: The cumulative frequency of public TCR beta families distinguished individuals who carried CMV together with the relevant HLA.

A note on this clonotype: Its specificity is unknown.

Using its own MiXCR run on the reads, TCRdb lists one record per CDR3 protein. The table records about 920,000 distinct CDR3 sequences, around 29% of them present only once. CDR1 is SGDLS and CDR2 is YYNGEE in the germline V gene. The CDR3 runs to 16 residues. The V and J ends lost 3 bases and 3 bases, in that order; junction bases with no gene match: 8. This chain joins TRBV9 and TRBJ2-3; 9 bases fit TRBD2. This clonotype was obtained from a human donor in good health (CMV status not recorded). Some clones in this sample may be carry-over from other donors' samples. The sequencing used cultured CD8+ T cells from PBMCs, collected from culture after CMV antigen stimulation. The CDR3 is CASSALSGGRTDTQYF. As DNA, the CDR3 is TGTGCCAGCAGCGCCCTCAGCGGGGGGCGGACAGATACGCAGTATTTT.